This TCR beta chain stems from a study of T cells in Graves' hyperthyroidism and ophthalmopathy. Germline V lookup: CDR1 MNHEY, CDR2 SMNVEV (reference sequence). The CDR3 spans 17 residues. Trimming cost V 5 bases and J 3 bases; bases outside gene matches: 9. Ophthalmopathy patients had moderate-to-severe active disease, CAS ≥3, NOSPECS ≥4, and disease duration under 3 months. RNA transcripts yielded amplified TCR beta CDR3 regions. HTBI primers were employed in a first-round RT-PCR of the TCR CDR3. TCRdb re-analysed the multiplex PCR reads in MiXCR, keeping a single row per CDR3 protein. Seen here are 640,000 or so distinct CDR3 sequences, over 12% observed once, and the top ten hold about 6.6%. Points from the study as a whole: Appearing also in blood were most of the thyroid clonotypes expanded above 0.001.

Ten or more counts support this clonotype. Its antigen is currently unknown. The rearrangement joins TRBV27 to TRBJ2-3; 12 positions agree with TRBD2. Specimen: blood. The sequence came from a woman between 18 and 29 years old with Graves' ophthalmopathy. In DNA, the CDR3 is TGTGCCAGCAGTCCAACCACGACTAGCGGGAGTACAGATACGCAGTATTTT. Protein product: CASSPTTTSGSTDTQYF.